A selection of T cell receptor beta chains follows, all from one sample in a study of T cell changes during pregnancy in multiple sclerosis. Data came from immunoSEQ multiplex PCR; TCRdb stores just in-frame clones and leaves some out. The sample consists of about 15,000 clones, 65% to 90% of them appearing once. The material was CD8+ T cells from peripheral blood mononuclear cells, obtained after pregnancy. All receptors derive from a female donor in good health, enrolled as a control in a pregnancy study. Both conserved end residues are part of each CDR3. The order of the fields is clone size, J gene, V gene, D gene, CDR3 length, CDR3 protein, CDR3 DNA. A D gene is named only where the DNA matches it firmly. Not all rows give a size; the values are once, few, many and, for expanded clones, a class.

NA TRBJ1-3 TRBV7-8 NA 12 CASSSGGNTIYF TGTGCCAGCAGTTCAGGGGGAAACACCATATATTTT
NA TRBJ2-7 TRBV19 NA 14 CASSLTASDYEQYF TGTGCCAGTAGTCTGACAGCCAGCGACTACGAGCAGTACTTC
NA TRBJ1-2 TRBV6-5 TRBD1 15 CASSYSDREPYGYTF TGTGCCAGCAGTTACTCGGACAGGGAACCCTATGGCTACACCTTC
NA TRBJ2-2 TRBV2 TRBD2 16 CASSETSGTNTGELFF TGTGCCAGCAGTGAAACTAGCGGGACGAACACCGGGGAGCTGTTTTTT
NA TRBJ2-5 TRBV25-1 TRBD2 13 CASSPGRLETQYF TGTGCCAGCAGCCCCGGGAGGTTGGAGACCCAGTACTTC
NA TRBJ2-1 TRBV1 NA 17 CTSSQDQDPQRCNEQFF TGCACCAGCAGCCAAGACCAAGATCCGCAGCGGTGCAATGAGCAGTTCTTC
NA TRBJ2-2 TRBV9 NA 16 CASSVGDSIGTGELFF TGTGCCAGCAGCGTAGGGGACTCCATTGGGACCGGGGAGCTGTTTTTT
few TRBJ2-1 TRBV19 TRBD2 15 CASKRLAGETNEQFF TGTGCCAGTAAAAGACTAGCGGGAGAGACGAATGAGCAGTTCTTC
NA TRBJ2-2 TRBV6-4 TRBD2 16 CASSDNGGSSTGELFF TGTGCCAGCAGTGACAACGGGGGGAGTAGCACCGGGGAGCTGTTTTTT
NA TRBJ1-3 TRBV4-2 NA 15 CASSQGAGTGNTIYF TGTGCCAGCAGCCAAGGAGCAGGGACAGGAAACACCATATATTTT
NA TRBJ1-5 TRBV7-9 NA 15 CASSLGGQTNQPQHF TGTGCCAGCAGCTTAGGGGGCCAGACGAATCAGCCCCAGCATTTT
NA TRBJ1-1 TRBV18 TRBD1 15 CASSPFRGHDTEAFF TGTGCCAGCTCACCCTTCAGGGGGCATGACACTGAAGCTTTCTTT
NA TRBJ2-3 TRBV30 NA 13 CAWNSVSTDTQYF TGTGCCTGGAATAGCGTGAGCACAGATACGCAGTATTTT
NA TRBJ2-3 TRBV6-4 NA 15 CASSDEAGSTDTQYF TGTGCCAGCAGTGACGAGGCAGGGAGCACAGATACGCAGTATTTT
NA TRBJ2-1 TRBV5-8 NA 14 CASTGGGTYNEQFF TGTGCCAGCACCGGAGGTGGTACCTACAATGAGCAGTTCTTC
NA TRBJ2-1 TRBV6-4 TRBD2 15 CASSELAGDYNEQFF TGTGCCAGCAGTGAACTAGCGGGGGACTACAATGAGCAGTTCTTC
NA TRBJ2-6 TRBV6-4 NA 16 CASSEGQISGANVLTF TGTGCCAGCAGTGAAGGACAGATCTCTGGGGCCAACGTCCTGACTTTC
NA TRBJ2-1 TRBV27 TRBD2 17 CASSPNLGSGSYNEQFF TGTGCCAGCAGTCCTAACCTTGGTAGCGGGAGCTACAATGAGCAGTTCTTC
NA TRBJ1-2 TRBV7-8 NA 13 CASSLGVSYGYTF TGTGCCAGCAGCTTAGGTGTCAGCTATGGCTACACCTTC
NA TRBJ2-7 TRBV4-2 TRBD2 14 CASSPAGGRDEQYF TGTGCCAGCTCCCCAGCGGGAGGACGGGACGAGCAGTACTTC
medium-sized TRBJ1-5 TRBV5-1 TRBD1 18 CASSLPPTEDRGDQPQHF TGCGCCAGCAGCTTGCCCCCAACCGAGGACAGGGGGGATCAGCCCCAGCATTTT
NA TRBJ2-1 TRBV27 TRBD2 19 CASRLSPGLAGGPVREQFF TGTGCCAGCAGACTATCACCGGGACTAGCGGGAGGGCCAGTCAGAGAGCAGTTCTTC
NA TRBJ1-3 TRBV28 NA 19 CASSSGWAGQFVSGNTIYF TGTGCCAGCAGTTCCGGTTGGGCTGGACAGTTCGTCTCTGGAAACACCATATATTTT
NA TRBJ1-1 TRBV6-5 NA 14 CASSYGGARTEAFF TGTGCCAGCAGTTACGGGGGGGCGCGCACTGAAGCTTTCTTT
NA TRBJ1-3 TRBV9 TRBD1 16 CASSPTGTGYRNTIYF TGTGCCAGCAGCCCGACCGGGACAGGGTACAGAAACACCATATATTTT
NA TRBJ1-6 TRBV14 NA 14 CASSQDGGWGPLHF TGTGCCAGCAGCCAAGATGGGGGCTGGGGACCCCTCCACTTT
NA TRBJ1-2 TRBV12-5 NA 17 CASGLPPWEGGDYGYTF TGTGCTAGTGGTTTGCCACCCTGGGAGGGGGGAGACTATGGCTACACCTTC
once TRBJ2-5 TRBV5-1 TRBD2 15 CASSLRLAGGETQYF TGCGCCAGCAGCTTGCGGCTAGCGGGCGGAGAGACCCAGTACTTC
NA TRBJ1-4 TRBV7-6 NA 17 CASSSPGGPATNEKLFF TGTGCCAGCAGCTCCCCCGGGGGGCCCGCAACTAATGAAAAACTGTTTTTT
few TRBJ2-1 TRBV6-4 TRBD2 14 CASSSAPGGYEQFF TGTGCCAGCAGTTCCGCCCCGGGGGGGTATGAGCAGTTCTTC
NA TRBJ1-1 TRBV27 NA 13 CASSFAGATEAFF TGTGCCAGCAGTTTTGCAGGGGCGACTGAAGCTTTCTTT
once TRBJ1-1 TRBV4-2 TRBD1 17 CASSQRMAGGPGTEAFF TGTGCCAGCAGCCAACGTATGGCAGGGGGCCCGGGAACTGAAGCTTTCTTT
NA TRBJ2-5 TRBV7-8 NA 12 CASIPTGETQYF TGTGCCAGCATCCCGACCGGGGAGACCCAGTACTTC
NA TRBJ2-5 TRBV4-1 TRBD2 14 CASSQGDYRETQYF TGCGCCAGCAGCCAAGGGGACTACCGGGAGACCCAGTACTTC
NA TRBJ2-7 TRBV5-1 TRBD1 19 CASSLAAGTGTPPYGEQYF TGCGCCAGCAGCTTGGCCGCCGGGACAGGGACCCCCCCCTACGGCGAGCAGTACTTC
few TRBJ2-3 TRBV6-4 NA 15 CASSDSGGAADTQYF TGTGCCAGCAGTGACTCGGGGGGGGCGGCAGATACGCAGTATTTT
NA TRBJ1-2 TRBV27 NA 13 CASSLSGAAGYTF TGTGCCAGCAGTTTGTCTGGGGCCGCTGGCTACACCTTC
NA TRBJ1-2 TRBV15 TRBD1 12 CATSDRGYGYTF TGTGCCACCAGCGACAGGGGCTATGGCTACACCTTC
NA TRBJ2-1 TRBV4-2 TRBD2 20 CASSLLTSGVRGRRFSEQFF TGTGCCAGCAGCCTCTTGACTAGCGGGGTCCGGGGGAGGAGGTTCAGTGAGCAGTTCTTC
few TRBJ1-2 TRBV27 TRBD1 14 CASSFSGQGYGYTF TGTGCCAGCAGTTTCTCCGGACAGGGCTATGGCTACACCTTC
many TRBJ2-2 TRBV6-4 NA 13 CASSAGDTGELFF TGTGCCAGCAGTGCAGGGGACACCGGGGAGCTGTTTTTT
NA TRBJ2-2 TRBV9 NA 15 CASSVGGGGTGELFF TGTGCCAGCAGCGTAGGAGGGGGAGGGACCGGGGAGCTGTTTTTT
medium-sized TRBJ1-6 TRBV27 NA 12 CASSSGTGPLHF TGTGCCAGCAGTTCAGGGACTGGACCCCTCCACTTT
NA TRBJ2-7 TRBV7-8 TRBD1 15 CASSLRQGIHYEQYF TGTGCCAGCAGCTTAAGACAGGGGATACACTACGAGCAGTACTTC
once TRBJ2-2 TRBV14 TRBD2 15 CASSIWAGADGELFF TGTGCCAGCAGCATTTGGGCGGGAGCGGACGGGGAGCTGTTTTTT
NA TRBJ1-2 TRBV27 TRBD1 16 CASSLSRQGAHYGYTF TGTGCCAGCAGTTTATCGCGACAGGGGGCTCACTATGGCTACACCTTC
NA TRBJ1-6 TRBV9 NA 12 CASSAGNSPLHF TGTGCCAGCAGCGCGGGTAATTCACCCCTCCACTTT
NA TRBJ1-2 TRBV19 NA 14 CASSIGIEMKGYTF TGTGCCAGTAGTATCGGTATCGAGATGAAGGGCTACACCTTC
NA TRBJ2-7 TRBV27 TRBD1 14 CASFAGTGGSEQYF TGTGCCAGCTTTGCCGGGACAGGGGGTAGCGAGCAGTACTTC
NA TRBJ2-7 TRBV11-1 NA 13 CASSLGPSYEQYF TGTGCCAGCAGCTTAGGGCCCTCCTACGAGCAGTACTTC
NA TRBJ2-2 TRBV4-1 NA 14 CASNRVANTGELFF TGCGCCAGCAATCGAGTGGCGAACACCGGGGAGCTGTTTTTT
NA TRBJ1-1 TRBV19 TRBD1 18 CASSIDGTGGRFGTEAFF TGTGCCAGTAGTATAGATGGGACAGGGGGGCGGTTTGGCACTGAAGCTTTCTTT
NA TRBJ2-5 TRBV2 TRBD1 15 CASSEDRDREETQYF TGTGCCAGCAGTGAAGATCGGGACAGGGAGGAGACCCAGTACTTC
once TRBJ2-5 TRBV9 NA 15 CASSPHVGDQETQYF TGTGCCAGCAGCCCCCACGTAGGGGACCAAGAGACCCAGTACTTC
NA TRBJ1-1 TRBV11-3 NA 15 CASSSRSGPDTEAFF TGTGCCAGCAGCTCCCGCTCCGGTCCGGACACTGAAGCTTTCTTT
NA TRBJ1-5 TRBV15 NA 14 CATSRGTVDRPQHF TGTGCCACCAGCCGGGGGACCGTCGATCGGCCCCAGCATTTT
NA TRBJ2-7 TRBV9 NA 15 CASSVASTSSYEQYF TGTGCCAGCAGCGTAGCTTCCACAAGCTCCTACGAGCAGTACTTC